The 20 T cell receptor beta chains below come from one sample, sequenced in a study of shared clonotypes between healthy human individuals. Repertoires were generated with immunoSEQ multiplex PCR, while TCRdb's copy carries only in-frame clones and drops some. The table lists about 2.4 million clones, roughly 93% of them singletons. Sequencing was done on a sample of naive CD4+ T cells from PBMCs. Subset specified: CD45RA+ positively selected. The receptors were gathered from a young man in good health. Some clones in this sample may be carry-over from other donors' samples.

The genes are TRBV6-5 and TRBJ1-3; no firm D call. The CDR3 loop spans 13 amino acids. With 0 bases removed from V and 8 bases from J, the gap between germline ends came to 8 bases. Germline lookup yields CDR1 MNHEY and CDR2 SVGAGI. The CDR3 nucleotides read TGTGCCAGCAGTTACTCTCAGTGGGACACCATATATTTT. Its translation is CASSYSQWDTIYF.

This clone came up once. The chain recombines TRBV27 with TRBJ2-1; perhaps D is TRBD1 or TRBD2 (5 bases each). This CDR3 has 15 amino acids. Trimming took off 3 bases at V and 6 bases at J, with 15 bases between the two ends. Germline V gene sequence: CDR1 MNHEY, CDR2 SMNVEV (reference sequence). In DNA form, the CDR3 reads TGTGCCAGCAGTTTTTATCCGGGGCCTCTCAATGAGCAGTTCTTC. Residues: CASSFYPGPLNEQFF.

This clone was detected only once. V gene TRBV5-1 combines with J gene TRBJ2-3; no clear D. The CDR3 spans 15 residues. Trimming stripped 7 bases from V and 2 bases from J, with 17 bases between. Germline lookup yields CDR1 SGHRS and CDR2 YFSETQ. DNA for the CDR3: TGCGCCAGCGGACCGGGCTCCAAAGCCACAGATACGCAGTATTTT. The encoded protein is CASGPGSKATDTQYF.

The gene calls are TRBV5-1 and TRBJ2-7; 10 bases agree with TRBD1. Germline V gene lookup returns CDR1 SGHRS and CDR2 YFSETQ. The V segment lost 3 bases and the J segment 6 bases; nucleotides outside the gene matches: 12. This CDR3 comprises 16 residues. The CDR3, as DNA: TGCGCCAGCAGCTCACGGACAGGGGGTAGTGGGATCGAGCAGTACTTC. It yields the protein CASSSRTGGSGIEQYF.

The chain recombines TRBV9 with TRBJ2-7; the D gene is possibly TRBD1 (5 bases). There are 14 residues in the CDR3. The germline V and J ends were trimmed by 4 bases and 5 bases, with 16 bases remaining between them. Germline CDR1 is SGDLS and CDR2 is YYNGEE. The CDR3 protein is CASSTLGVGDEQYF. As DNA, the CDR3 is TGTGCCAGCAGCACCCTAGGGGTAGGTGACGAGCAGTACTTC.

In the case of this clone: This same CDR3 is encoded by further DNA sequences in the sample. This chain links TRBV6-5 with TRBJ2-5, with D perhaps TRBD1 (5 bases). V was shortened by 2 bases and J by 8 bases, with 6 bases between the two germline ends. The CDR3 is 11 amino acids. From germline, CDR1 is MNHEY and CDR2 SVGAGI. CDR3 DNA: TGTGCCAGCAGTTACGGACAAACCCAGTACTTC. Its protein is CASSYGQTQYF.

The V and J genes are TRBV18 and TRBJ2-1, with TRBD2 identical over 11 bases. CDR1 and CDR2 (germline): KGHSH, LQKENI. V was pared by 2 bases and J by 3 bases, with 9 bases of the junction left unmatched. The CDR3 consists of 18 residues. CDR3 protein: CASSPSLTSGTLYNEQFF. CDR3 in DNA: TGTGCCAGCTCACCATCCCTGACTAGCGGGACCCTCTACAATGAGCAGTTCTTC.

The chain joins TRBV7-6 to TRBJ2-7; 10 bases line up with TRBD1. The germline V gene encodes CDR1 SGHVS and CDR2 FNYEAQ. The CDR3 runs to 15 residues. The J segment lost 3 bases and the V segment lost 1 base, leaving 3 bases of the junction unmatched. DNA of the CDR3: TGTGCCAGCAGCTTAGTGGACAGGGGGGGCTACGAGCAGTACTTC. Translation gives CASSLVDRGGYEQYF.

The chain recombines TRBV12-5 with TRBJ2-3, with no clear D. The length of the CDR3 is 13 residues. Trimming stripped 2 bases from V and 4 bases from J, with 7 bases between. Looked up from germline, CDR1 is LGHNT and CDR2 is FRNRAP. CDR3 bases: TGTGCTAGTGGTTTGAATGGGGCAGATACGCAGTATTTT. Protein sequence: CASGLNGADTQYF.

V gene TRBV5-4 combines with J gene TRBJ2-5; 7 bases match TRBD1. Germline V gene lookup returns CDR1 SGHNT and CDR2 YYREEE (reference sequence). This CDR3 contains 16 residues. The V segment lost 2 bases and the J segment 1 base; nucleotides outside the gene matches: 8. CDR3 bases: TGTGCCAGCAGCTTTCGACTAACAGGGGTCCAAGAGACCCAGTACTTC. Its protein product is CASSFRLTGVQETQYF.

The CDR3 sequence is CASSIDQGLAGAYEQYF. The DNA of the CDR3 is TGTGCCAGTAGTATAGATCAGGGTTTGGCGGGAGCCTACGAGCAGTACTTC. The rearrangement uses TRBV19 and TRBJ2-7; 7 positions match TRBD2. The CDR3 has 17 amino acids. Germline-derived CDR1 and CDR2 are LNHDA and SQIVND (reference sequence). Trimming took 0 bases from V and 2 from J; bases not matched to a gene: 10. Together with reference TRBV19 and TRBJ2-7, the CDR3 gives the full variable domain: DGGITQSPKYLFRKEGQNVTLSCEQNLNHDAMYWYRQDPGQGLRLIYYSQIVNDFQKGDIAEGYSVSREKKESFPLTVTSAQKNPTAFYLCASSIDQGLAGAYEQYFGPGTRLTVT.

As DNA, the CDR3 is TGCGCCAGCAGCCGGCGCGGGGAGAGGCTAGCGGATCCCGATGGGGAGACCCAGTACTTC. Residues: CASSRRGERLADPDGETQYF. The V call is TRBV4-1, the J call TRBJ2-5; TRBD2 aligns across 7 bases. CDR1 and CDR2 from the germline V gene are MGHRA and YSYEKL. V shed 4 bases and J 5 bases; nucleotides not matched to a gene: 25. This CDR3 has 20 residues.

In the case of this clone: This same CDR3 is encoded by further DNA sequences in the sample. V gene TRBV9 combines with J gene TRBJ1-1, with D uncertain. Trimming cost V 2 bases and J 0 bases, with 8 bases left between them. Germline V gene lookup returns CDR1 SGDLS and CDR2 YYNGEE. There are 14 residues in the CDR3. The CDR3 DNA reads TGTGCCAGCAGCGTGGCCGGGGTGAACACTGAAGCTTTCTTT. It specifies CASSVAGVNTEAFF.

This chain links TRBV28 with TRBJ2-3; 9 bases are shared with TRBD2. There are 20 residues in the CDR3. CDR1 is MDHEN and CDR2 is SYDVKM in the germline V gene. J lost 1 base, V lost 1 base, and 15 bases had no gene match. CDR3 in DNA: TGTGCCAGCAGTTTATTGGCCAGCTTAGCGGGAGTAAGGCGCACAGATACGCAGTATTTT. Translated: CASSLLASLAGVRRTDTQYF.

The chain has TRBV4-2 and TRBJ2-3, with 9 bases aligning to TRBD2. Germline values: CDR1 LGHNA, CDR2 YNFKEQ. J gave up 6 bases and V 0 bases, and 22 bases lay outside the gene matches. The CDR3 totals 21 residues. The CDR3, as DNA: TGTGCCAGCAGCCAAGAAGGGGACCGCGTGTGGCGCGGGAGGGCCGGGGATACGCAGTATTTT. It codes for CASSQEGDRVWRGRAGDTQYF.

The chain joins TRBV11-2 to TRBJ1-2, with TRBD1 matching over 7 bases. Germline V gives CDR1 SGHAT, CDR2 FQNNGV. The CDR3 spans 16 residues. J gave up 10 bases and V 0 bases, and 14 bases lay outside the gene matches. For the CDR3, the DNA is TGTGCCAGCAGCTTAGATAAGGGGACAGAACCCGTTTCCTACACCTTC. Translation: CASSLDKGTEPVSYTF.

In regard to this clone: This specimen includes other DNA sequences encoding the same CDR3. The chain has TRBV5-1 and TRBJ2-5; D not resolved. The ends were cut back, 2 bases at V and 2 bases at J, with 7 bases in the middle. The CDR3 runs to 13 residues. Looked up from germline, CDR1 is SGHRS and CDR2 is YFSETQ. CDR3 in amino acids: CASSFQDQETQYF. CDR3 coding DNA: TGCGCCAGCAGCTTTCAGGATCAAGAGACCCAGTACTTC.

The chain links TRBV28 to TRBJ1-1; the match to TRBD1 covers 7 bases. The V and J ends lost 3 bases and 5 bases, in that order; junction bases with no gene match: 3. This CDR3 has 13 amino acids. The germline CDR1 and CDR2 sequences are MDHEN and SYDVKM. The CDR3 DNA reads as TGTGCCAGCAGTTTTCAACAGGGGACTGAAGCTTTCTTT. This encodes CASSFQQGTEAFF.

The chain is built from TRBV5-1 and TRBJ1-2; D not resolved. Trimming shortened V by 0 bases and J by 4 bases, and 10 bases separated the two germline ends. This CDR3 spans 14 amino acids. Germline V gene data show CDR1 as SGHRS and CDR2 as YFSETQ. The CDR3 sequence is CASSLASEPYGYTF. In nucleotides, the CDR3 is TGCGCCAGCAGCTTGGCCTCGGAACCCTATGGCTACACCTTC.

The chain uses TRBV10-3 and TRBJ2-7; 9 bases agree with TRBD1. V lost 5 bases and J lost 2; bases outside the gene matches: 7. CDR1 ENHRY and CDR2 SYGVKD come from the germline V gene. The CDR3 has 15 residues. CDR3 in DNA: TGTGCCATCAGTTTGACAGGGGGTAAAGCCTACGAGCAGTACTTC. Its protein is CAISLTGGKAYEQYF.